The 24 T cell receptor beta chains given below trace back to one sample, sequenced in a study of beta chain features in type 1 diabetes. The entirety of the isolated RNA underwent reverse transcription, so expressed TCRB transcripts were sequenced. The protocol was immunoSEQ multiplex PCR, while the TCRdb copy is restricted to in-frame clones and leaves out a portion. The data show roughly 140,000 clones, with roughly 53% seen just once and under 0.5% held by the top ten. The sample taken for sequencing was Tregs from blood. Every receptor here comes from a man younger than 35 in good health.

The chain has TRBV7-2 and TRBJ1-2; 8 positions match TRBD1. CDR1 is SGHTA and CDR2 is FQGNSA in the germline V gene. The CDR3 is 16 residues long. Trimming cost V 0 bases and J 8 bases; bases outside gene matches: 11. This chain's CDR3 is CASSLASEQGGGGYTF. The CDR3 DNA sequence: TGTGCCAGCAGCTTAGCAAGTGAACAGGGGGGTGGAGGCTACACCTTC.

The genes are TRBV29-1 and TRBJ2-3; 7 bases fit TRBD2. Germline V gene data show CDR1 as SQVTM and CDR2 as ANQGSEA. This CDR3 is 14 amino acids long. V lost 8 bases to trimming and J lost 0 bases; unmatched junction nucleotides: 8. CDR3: CSTGRGTSTDTQYF. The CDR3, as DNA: TGCAGCACTGGGAGGGGAACCAGCACAGATACGCAGTATTTT.

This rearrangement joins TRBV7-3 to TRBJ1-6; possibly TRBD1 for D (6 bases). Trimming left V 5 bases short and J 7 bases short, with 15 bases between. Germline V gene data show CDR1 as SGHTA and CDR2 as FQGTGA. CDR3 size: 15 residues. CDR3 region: CASSRTGSGNSPLHF. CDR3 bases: TGTGCCAGCAGCAGAACAGGGTCCGGGAATTCACCCCTCCACTTT.

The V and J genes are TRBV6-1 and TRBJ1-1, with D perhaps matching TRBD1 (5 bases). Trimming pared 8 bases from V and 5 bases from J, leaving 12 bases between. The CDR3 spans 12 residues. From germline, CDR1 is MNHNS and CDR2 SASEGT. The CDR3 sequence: CASRFGGTEAFF. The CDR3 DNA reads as TGTGCCAGCCGCTTTGGGGGGACTGAAGCTTTCTTT.

DNA for the CDR3: TGTGCCAGCAGCTATCGGACAGTCGACTACGAGCAGTACTTC. It specifies CASSYRTVDYEQYF. The rearrangement links TRBV7-2 to TRBJ2-7, with a weak D call TRBD1 (6 bases). V was cut by 4 bases and J by 3 bases, with 13 bases left in between. Germline CDR1 reads SGHTA; CDR2 reads FQGNSA. CDR3 size: 14 residues. Full variable domain (rest looked up from reference TRBV7-2 and TRBJ2-7): GAGVSQSPSNKVTEKGKDVELRCDPISGHTALYWYRQSLGQGLEFLIYFQGNSAPDKSGLPSDRFSAERTGGSVSTLTIQRTQQEDSAVYLCASSYRTVDYEQYFGPGTRLTVT.

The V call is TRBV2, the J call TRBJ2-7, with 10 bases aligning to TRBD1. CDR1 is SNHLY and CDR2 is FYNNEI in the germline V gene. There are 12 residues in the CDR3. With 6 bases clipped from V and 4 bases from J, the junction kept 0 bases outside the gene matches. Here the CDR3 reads CASRDRGYEQYF. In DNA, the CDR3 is TGTGCCAGCAGGGACAGGGGGTACGAGCAGTACTTC.

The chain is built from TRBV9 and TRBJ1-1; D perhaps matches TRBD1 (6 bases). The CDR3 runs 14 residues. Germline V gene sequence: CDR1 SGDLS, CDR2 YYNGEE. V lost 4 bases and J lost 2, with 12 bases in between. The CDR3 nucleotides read TGTGCCAGCAGCATACAGGGTTCCAACACTGAAGCTTTCTTT. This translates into CASSIQGSNTEAFF.

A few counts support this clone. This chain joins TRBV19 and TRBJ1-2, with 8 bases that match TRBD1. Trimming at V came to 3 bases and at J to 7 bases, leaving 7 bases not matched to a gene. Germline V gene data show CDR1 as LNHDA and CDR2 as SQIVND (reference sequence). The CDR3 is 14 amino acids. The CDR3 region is CASSMGQGASGYTF. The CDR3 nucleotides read TGTGCCAGTAGTATGGGGCAGGGGGCTAGTGGCTACACCTTC.

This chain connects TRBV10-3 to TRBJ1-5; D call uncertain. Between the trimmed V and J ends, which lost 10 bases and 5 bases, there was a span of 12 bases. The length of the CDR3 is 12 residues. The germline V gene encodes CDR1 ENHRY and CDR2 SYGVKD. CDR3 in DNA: TGTGCCACCAGCGGGGTTGATCAGCCCCAGCATTTT. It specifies CATSGVDQPQHF.

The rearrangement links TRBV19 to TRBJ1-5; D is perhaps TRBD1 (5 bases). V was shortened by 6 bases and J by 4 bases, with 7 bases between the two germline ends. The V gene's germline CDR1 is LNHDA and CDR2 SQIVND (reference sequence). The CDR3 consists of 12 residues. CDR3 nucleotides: TGTGCCAGTAGCCAGGGTAATCAGCCCCAGCATTTT. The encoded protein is CASSQGNQPQHF.

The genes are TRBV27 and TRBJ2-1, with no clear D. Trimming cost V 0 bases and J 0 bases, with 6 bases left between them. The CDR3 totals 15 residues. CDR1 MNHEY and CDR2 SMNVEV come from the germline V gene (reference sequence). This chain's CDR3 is CASSLSKSSYNEQFF. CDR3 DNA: TGTGCCAGCAGTTTATCAAAGAGCTCCTACAATGAGCAGTTCTTC.

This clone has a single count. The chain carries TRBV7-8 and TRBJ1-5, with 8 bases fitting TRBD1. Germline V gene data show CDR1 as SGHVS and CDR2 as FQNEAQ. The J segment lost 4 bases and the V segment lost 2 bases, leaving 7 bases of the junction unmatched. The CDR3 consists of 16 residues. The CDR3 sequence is CASSLFSGQENQPQHF. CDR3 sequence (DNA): TGTGCCAGCAGCTTATTCTCGGGACAGGAAAATCAGCCCCAGCATTTT.

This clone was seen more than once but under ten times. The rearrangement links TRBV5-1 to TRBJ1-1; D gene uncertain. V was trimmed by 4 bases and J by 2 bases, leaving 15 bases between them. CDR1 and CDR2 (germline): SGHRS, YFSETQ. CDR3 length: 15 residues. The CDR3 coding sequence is TGCGCCAGCAGCAACGATTCCCCCCTAAACACTGAAGCTTTCTTT. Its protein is CASSNDSPLNTEAFF. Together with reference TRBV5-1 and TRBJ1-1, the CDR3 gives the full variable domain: KAGVTQTPRYLIKTRGQQVTLSCSPISGHRSVSWYQQTPGQGLQFLFEYFSETQRNKGNFPGRFSGRQFSNSRSEMNVSTLELGDSALYLCASSNDSPLNTEAFFGQGTRLTVV.

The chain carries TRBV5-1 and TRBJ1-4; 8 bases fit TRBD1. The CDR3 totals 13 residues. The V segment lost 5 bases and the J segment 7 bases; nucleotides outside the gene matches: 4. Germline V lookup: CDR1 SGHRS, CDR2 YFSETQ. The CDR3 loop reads CASRRQGAEKLFF. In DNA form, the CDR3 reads TGCGCCAGCAGAAGGCAGGGGGCTGAAAAACTGTTTTTT.

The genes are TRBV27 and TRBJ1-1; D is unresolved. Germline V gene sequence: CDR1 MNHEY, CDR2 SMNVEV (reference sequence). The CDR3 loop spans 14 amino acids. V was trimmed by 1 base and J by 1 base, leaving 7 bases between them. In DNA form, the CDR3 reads TGTGCCAGCAGTTTATTCGGTCGGAACACTGAAGCTTTCTTT. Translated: CASSLFGRNTEAFF.

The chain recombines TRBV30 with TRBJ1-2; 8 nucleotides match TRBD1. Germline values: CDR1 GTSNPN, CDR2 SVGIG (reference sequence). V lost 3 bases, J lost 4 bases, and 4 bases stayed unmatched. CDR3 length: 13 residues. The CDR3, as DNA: TGTGCCTGGAGACGACAGGGGTCCTATGGCTACACCTTC. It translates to CAWRRQGSYGYTF.

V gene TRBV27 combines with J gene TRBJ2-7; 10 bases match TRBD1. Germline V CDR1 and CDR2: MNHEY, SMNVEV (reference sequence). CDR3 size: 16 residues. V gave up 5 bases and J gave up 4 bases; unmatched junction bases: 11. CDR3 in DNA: TGTGCCAGCAGTATGCTTGGGACAGGGGTTCCGTACGAGCAGTACTTC. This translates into CASSMLGTGVPYEQYF.

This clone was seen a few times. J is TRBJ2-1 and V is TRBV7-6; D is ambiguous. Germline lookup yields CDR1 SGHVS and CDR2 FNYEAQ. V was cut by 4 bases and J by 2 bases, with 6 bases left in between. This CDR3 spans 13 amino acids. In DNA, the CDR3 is TGTGCCAGCAGCTCAGAAACCTACAATGAGCAGTTCTTC. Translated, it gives CASSSETYNEQFF.

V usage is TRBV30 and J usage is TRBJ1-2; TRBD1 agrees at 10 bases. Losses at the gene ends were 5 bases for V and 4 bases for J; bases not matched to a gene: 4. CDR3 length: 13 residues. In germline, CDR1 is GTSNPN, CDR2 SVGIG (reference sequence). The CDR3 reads CAWAGDRGYGYTF. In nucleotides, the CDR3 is TGTGCCTGGGCCGGGGACAGGGGCTATGGCTACACCTTC.

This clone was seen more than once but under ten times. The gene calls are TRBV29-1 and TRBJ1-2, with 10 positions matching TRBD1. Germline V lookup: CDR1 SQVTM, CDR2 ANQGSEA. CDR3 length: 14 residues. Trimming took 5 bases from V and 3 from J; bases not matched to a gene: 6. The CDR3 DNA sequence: TGCAGCGTTCTAAGGACAGGGGGTGACTATGGCTACACCTTC. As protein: CSVLRTGGDYGYTF.

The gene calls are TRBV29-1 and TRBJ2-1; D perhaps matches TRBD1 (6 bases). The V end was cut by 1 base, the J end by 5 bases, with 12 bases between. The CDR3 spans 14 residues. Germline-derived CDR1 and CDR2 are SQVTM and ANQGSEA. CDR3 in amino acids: CSVEVKGHHNEQFF. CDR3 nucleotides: TGCAGCGTTGAAGTTAAGGGACACCACAATGAGCAGTTCTTC.

The CDR3 sequence: CASSSPPGNTEAFF. The CDR3, as DNA: TGTGCCAGCAGCTCGCCCCCCGGGAACACTGAAGCTTTCTTT. J is TRBJ1-1 and V is TRBV7-9, with unresolved D. The CDR3 has 14 residues. Germline values: CDR1 SEHNR, CDR2 FQNEAQ (reference sequence). Trimming pared 4 bases from V and 1 base from J, leaving 10 bases between.

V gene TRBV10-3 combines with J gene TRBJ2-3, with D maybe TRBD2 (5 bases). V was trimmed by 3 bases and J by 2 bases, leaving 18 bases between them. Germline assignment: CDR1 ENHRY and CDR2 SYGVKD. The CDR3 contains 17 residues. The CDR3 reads CAISDSLGRAYTDTQYF. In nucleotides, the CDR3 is TGTGCCATCAGTGACTCTCTTGGGCGGGCCTACACAGATACGCAGTATTTT.

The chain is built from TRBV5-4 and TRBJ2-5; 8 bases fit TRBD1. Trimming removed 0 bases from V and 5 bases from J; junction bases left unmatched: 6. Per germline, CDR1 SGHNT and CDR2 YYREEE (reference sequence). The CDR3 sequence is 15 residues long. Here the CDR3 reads CASSLGAGGWETQYF. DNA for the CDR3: TGTGCCAGCAGCTTGGGGGCAGGGGGCTGGGAGACCCAGTACTTC.